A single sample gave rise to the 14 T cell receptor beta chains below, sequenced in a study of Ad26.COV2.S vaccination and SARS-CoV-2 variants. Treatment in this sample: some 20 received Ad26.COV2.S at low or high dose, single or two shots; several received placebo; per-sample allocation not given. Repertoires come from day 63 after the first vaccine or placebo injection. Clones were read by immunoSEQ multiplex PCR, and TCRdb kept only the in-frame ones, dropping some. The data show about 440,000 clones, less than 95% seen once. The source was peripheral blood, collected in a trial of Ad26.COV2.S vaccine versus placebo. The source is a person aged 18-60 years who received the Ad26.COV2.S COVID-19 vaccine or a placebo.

The CDR3 loop reads CSAEGQETQYF. The CDR3 DNA follows: TGCAGTGCCGAGGGCCAAGAGACCCAGTACTTC. The chain uses TRBV20-1 and TRBJ2-5, with D perhaps matching TRBD2 (5 bases). The CDR3 contains 11 residues. V was cut by 6 bases and J by 1 base, with 6 bases left in between. Germline V gene lookup returns CDR1 DFQATT and CDR2 SNEGSKA (reference sequence).

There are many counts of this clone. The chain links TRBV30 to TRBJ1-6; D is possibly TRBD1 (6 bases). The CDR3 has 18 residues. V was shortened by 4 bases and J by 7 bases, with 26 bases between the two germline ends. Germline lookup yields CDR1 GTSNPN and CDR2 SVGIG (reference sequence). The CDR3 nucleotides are TGTGCCTGGACCCCCGGGTCTCAGAGGGGGGCACAGAATTCACCCCTCCACTTT. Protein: CAWTPGSQRGAQNSPLHF.

In DNA form, the CDR3 reads TGTGCCAGCAGCTTAGCCCAAACGACTAGTTTCGGAGATACGCAGTATTTT. This codes for CASSLAQTTSFGDTQYF. The chain couples TRBV11-2 to TRBJ2-3; the D gene is possibly TRBD2 (6 bases). CDR1 is SGHAT, CDR2 FQNNGV, per germline. This CDR3 is 17 amino acids long. The V and J ends lost 1 base and 5 bases respectively, with 19 bases between them.

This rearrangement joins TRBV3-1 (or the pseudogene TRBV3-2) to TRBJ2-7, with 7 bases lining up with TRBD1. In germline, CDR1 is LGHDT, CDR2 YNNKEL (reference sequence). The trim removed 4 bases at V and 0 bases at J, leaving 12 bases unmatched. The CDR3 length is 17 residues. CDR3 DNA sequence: TGTGCCAGCAGCCCCAACCCCCGACAGGGAATCTCCTACGAGCAGTACTTC. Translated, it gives CASSPNPRQGISYEQYF.

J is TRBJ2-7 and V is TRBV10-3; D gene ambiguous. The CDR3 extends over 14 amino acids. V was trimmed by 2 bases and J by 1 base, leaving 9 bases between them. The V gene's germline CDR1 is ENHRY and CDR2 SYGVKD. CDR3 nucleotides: TGTGCCATCAGTGAGGGGCACCTATCCTACGAGCAGTACTTC. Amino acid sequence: CAISEGHLSYEQYF.

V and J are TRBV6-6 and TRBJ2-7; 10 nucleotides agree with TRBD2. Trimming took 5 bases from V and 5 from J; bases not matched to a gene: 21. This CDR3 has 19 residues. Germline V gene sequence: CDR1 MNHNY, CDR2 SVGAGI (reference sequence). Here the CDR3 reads CASSPILISSSGRSDEQYF. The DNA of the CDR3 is TGTGCCAGCAGTCCCATTCTTATTTCTTCTAGCGGGAGAAGCGACGAGCAGTACTTC.

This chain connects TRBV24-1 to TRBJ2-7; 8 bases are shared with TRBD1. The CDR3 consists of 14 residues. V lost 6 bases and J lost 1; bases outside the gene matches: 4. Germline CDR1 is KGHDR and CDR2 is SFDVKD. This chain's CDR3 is CATSPGQESYEQYF. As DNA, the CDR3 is TGTGCCACCAGTCCGGGACAGGAATCCTACGAGCAGTACTTC.

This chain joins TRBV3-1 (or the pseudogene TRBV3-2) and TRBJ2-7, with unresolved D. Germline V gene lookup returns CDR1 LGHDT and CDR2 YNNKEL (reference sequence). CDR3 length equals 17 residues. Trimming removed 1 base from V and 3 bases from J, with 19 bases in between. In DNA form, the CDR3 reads TGTGCCAGCAGCCAAGTCCACTCGTGGCAGACTGACTACGAGCAGTACTTC. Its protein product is CASSQVHSWQTDYEQYF.

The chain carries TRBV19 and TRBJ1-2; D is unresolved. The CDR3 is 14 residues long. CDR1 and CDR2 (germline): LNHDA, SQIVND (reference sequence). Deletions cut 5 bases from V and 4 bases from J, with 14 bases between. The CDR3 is CASSGQEDLYGYTF. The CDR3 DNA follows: TGTGCCAGTAGTGGCCAAGAAGACCTCTATGGCTACACCTTC.

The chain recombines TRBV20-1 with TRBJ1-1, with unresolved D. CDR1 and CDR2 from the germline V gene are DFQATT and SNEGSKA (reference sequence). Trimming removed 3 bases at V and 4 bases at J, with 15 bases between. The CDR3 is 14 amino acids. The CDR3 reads CSASTHKVSTEAFF. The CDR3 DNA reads TGCAGTGCTAGTACACACAAGGTTTCCACTGAAGCTTTCTTT.

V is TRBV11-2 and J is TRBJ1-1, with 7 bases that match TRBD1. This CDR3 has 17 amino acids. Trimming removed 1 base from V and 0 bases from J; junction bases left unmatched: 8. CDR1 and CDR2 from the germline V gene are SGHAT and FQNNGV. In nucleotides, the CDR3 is TGTGCCAGCAGCTTAGTGTACCCCGGGACAGTGAACACTGAAGCTTTCTTT. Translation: CASSLVYPGTVNTEAFF. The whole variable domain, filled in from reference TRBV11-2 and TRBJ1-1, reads EAGVAQSPRYKIIEKRQSVAFWCNPISGHATLYWYQQILGQGPKLLIQFQNNGVVDDSQLPKDRFSAERLKGVDSTLKIQPAKLEDSAVYLCASSLVYPGTVNTEAFFGQGTRLTVV.

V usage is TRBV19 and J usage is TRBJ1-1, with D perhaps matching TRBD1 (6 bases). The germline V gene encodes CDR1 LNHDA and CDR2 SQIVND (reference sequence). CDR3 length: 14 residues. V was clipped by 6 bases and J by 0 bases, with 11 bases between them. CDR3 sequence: CASRDRQLNTEAFF. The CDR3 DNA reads TGTGCCAGTAGGGACAGACAACTGAACACTGAAGCTTTCTTT.

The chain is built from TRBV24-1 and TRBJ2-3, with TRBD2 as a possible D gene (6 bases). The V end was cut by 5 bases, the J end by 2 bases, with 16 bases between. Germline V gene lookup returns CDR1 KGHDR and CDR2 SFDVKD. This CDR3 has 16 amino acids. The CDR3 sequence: CATSGKTSPTTDTQYF. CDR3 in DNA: TGTGCCACCAGTGGAAAAACTAGCCCCACCACAGATACGCAGTATTTT.

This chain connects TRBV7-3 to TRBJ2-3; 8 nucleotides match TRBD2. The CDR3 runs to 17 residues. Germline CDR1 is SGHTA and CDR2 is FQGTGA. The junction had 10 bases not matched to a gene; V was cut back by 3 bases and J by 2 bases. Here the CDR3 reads CASSFSAAGVVTDTQYF. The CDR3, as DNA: TGTGCCAGCAGCTTCTCCGCAGCGGGAGTGGTCACAGATACGCAGTATTTT.